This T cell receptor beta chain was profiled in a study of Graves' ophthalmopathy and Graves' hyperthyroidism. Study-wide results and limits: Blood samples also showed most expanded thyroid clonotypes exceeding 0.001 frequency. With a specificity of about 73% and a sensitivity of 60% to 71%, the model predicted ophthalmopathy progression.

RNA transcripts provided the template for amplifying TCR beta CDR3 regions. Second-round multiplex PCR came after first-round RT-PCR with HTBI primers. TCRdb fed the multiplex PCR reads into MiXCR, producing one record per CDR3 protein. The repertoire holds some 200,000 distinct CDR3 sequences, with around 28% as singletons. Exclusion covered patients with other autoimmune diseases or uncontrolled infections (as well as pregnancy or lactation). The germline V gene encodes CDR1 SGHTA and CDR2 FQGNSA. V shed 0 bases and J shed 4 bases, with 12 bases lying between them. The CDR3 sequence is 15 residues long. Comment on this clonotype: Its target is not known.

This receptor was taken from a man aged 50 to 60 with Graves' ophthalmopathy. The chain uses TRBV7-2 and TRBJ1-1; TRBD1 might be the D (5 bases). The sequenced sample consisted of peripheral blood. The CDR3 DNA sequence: TGTGCCAGCAGCTTAGCTGGGGGGAGTTCCACTGAAGCTTTCTTT. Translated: CASSLAGGSSTEAFF.